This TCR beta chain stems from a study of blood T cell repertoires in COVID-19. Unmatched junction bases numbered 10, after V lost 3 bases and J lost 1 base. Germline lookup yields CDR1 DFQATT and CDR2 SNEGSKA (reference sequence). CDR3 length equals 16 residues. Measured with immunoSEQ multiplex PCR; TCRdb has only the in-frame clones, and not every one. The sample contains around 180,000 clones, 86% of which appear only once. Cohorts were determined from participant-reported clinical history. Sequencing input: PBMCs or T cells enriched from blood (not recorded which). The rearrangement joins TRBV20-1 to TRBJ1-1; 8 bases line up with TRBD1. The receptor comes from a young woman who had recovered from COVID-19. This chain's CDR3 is CSASDFLRGQNTEAFF. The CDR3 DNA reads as TGCAGTGCTAGTGATTTCCTCAGGGGGCAGAACACTGAAGCTTTCTTT.